What follows are 7 T cell receptor beta chains derived from one specimen sequenced in a study of T cell responses to AZD1222 COVID-19 vaccine. Some clones are missing from TCRdb's copy, which holds only in-frame ones; the method was immunoSEQ multiplex PCR. Among around 140,000 clones listed, about 91% were seen once. Here the sequenced sample was peripheral blood, taken on day 0 of AZD1222 vaccination. The source is an adult in good health.

V and J are TRBV11-3 and TRBJ2-3, with D uncertain. The length of the CDR3 is 14 residues. With 3 bases removed from V and 0 bases from J, the gap between germline ends came to 7 bases. In germline, CDR1 is SGHNT, CDR2 YENEEA. For the CDR3, the DNA is TGTGCCAGCAGCTTCGCGGCTAGCACAGATACGCAGTATTTT. Residues: CASSFAASTDTQYF.

This chain links TRBV18 with TRBJ2-7; 9 bases map to TRBD1. With 0 bases clipped from V and 10 bases from J, the junction kept 13 bases outside the gene matches. The CDR3 runs to 16 residues. The V gene's germline CDR1 is KGHSH and CDR2 LQKENI. This CDR3 reads CASSPPTGQRQGGQYF. As DNA, the CDR3 is TGTGCCAGCTCACCACCTACCGGACAGAGACAGGGGGGACAGTACTTC.

This clone turned up a few times. The chain joins TRBV28 to TRBJ2-1; D remains unclear. Trimming left V 0 bases short and J 8 bases short, with 8 bases between. Germline V CDR1 and CDR2: MDHEN, SYDVKM. This CDR3 is 13 amino acids long. In DNA, the CDR3 is TGTGCCAGCAGTTTATGGCCCGGAGATGAGCAGTTCTTC. Translated, it gives CASSLWPGDEQFF.

This clone was observed a handful of times. The V call is TRBV10-1, the J call TRBJ2-7; 7 bases map to TRBD2. CDR1 and CDR2 (germline): WNHNN, SYGVQD (reference sequence). The CDR3 has 14 residues. With V trimmed by 4 bases and J by 7 bases, 10 bases remained unmatched. This CDR3 is CASSGPGLPGEQYF. CDR3 nucleotide sequence: TGCGCCAGCAGTGGTCCGGGACTACCCGGGGAGCAGTACTTC.

In nucleotides, the CDR3 is TGTGCCAGCAGTTACTCTTTTTGGGGAGACGAGCAGTACTTC. Protein: CASSYSFWGDEQYF. The genes are TRBV6-2 or TRBV6-3 and TRBJ2-7, with a possible D match to TRBD2 (5 bases). V dropped 0 bases and J dropped 5 bases, with 11 bases sitting between them. This CDR3 has 14 residues. Germline-derived CDR1 and CDR2 are MNHEY and SVGEGT.

V usage is TRBV5-6 and J usage is TRBJ2-7, with D perhaps TRBD1 (6 bases). The CDR3 length is 15 residues. V was pared by 4 bases and J by 3 bases, with 17 bases between. Germline V CDR1 and CDR2: SGHDT, YYEEEE. The CDR3 sequence: CASSRARDIRYEQYF. CDR3 nucleotides: TGTGCCAGCAGCCGCGCCCGGGACATACGCTACGAGCAGTACTTC.

The CDR3 sequence: CASSQEGGRSTDTQYF. The DNA for the CDR3 is TGCGCCAGCAGCCAAGAAGGCGGCCGTAGCACAGATACGCAGTATTTT. The rearrangement joins TRBV4-1 to TRBJ2-3; D unclear. CDR1 and CDR2 (germline): MGHRA, YSYEKL. CDR3 length equals 16 residues. Trimming shortened V by 0 bases and J by 0 bases, and 10 bases separated the two germline ends.